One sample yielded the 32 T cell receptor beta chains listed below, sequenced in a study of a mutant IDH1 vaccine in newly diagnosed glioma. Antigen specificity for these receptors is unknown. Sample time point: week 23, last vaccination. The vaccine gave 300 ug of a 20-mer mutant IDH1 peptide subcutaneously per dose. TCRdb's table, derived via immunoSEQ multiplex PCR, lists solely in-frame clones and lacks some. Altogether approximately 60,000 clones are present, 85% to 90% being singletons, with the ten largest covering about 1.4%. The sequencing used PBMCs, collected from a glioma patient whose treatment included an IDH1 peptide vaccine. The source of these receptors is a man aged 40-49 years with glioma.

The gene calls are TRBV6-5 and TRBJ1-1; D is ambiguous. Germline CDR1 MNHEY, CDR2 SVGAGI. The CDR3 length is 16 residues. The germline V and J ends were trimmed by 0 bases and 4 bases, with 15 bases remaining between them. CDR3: CASSYSIGRGSTEAFF. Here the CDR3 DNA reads TGTGCCAGCAGTTACTCGATCGGGAGAGGAAGCACTGAAGCTTTCTTT.

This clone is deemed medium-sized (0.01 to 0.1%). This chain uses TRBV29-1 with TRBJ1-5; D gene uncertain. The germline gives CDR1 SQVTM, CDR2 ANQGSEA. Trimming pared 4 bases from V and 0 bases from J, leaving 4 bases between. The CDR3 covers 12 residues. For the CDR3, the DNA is TGCAGCGTTGTAGATAGCAATCAGCCCCAGCATTTT. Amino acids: CSVVDSNQPQHF.

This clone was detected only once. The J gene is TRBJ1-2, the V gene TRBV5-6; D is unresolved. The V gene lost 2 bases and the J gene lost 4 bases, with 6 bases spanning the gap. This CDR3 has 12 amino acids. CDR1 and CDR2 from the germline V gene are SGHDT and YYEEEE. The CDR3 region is CASSFPGYGYTF. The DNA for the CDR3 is TGTGCCAGCAGCTTCCCAGGCTATGGCTACACCTTC.

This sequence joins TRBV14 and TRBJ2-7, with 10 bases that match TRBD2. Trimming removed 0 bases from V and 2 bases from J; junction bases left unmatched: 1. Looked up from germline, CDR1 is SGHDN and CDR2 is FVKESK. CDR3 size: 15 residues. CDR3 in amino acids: CASSQETSGTYEQYF. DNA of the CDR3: TGTGCCAGCAGCCAAGAAACTAGCGGGACCTACGAGCAGTACTTC.

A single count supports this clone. DNA for the CDR3: TGTGCCAGCAGCTTTATACCAGGAAACACTGAAGCTTTCTTT. Translating gives CASSFIPGNTEAFF. The chain carries TRBV5-8 and TRBJ1-1; D is unclear. Germline lookup yields CDR1 SGHTS and CDR2 YDEGEE. The germline V and J ends were trimmed by 2 bases and 2 bases, with 10 bases remaining between them. The CDR3 sequence is 14 residues long. The full variable domain, rest sourced from reference TRBV5-8 and TRBJ1-1, is EAGVTQSPTHLIKTRGQQATLRCSPISGHTSVYWYQQALGLGLQFLLWYDEGEERNRGNFPPRFSGRQFPNYSSELNVNALELEDSALYLCASSFIPGNTEAFFGQGTRLTVV.

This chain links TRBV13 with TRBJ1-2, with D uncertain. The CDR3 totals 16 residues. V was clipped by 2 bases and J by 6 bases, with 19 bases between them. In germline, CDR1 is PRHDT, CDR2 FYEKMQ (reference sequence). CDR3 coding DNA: TGTGCCAGCAGCTTATCAATTCGGGCCGCTTGGGATGGCTACACCTTC. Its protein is CASSLSIRAAWDGYTF.

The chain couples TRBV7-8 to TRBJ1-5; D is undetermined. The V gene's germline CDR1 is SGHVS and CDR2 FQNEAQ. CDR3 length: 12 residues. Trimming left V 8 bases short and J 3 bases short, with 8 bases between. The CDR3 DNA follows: TGTGCCAGCGGACGGAACAATCAGCCCCAGCATTTT. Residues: CASGRNNQPQHF.

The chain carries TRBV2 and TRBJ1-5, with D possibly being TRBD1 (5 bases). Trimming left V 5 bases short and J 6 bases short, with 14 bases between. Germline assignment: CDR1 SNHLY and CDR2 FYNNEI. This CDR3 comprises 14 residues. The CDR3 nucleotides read TGTGCCAGCAGTTCTGGGGCCTTAATTCAGCCCCAGCATTTT. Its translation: CASSSGALIQPQHF.

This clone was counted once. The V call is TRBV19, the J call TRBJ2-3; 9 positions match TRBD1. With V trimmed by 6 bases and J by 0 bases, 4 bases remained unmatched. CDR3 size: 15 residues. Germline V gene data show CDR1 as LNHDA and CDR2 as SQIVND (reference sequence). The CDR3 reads CASSDRGYSTDTQYF. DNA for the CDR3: TGTGCCAGTAGCGACAGGGGGTATAGCACAGATACGCAGTATTTT.

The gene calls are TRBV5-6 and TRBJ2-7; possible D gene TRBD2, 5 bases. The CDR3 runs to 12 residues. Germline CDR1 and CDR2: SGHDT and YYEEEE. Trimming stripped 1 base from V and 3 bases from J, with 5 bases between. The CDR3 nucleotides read TGTGCCAGCAGCTTGACTAGCTACGAGCAGTACTTC. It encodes CASSLTSYEQYF.

In nucleotides, the CDR3 is TGTGCCAGCAGCGTAGCACCAGGGGGTACGGAGACCCAGTACTTC. Translated, it gives CASSVAPGGTETQYF. The rearrangement uses TRBV9 and TRBJ2-5; 7 bases match TRBD1. This CDR3 contains 15 residues. Germline CDR1 is SGDLS and CDR2 is YYNGEE. V trimming: 0 bases; J trimming: 5 bases; junction bases outside the gene matches: 7.

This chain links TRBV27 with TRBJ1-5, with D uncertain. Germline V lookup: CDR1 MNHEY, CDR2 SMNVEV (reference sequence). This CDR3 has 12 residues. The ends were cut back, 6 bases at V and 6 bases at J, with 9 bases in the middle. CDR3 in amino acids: CASRSAGQPQHF. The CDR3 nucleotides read TGTGCCAGCAGGTCGGCGGGTCAGCCCCAGCATTTT.

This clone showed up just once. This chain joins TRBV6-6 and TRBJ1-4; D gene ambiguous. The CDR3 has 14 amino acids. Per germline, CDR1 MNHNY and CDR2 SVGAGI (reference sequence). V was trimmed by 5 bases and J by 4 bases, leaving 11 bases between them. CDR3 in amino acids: CASSDSGNNEKLFF. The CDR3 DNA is TGTGCCAGCAGTGATTCAGGCAATAATGAAAAACTGTTTTTT.

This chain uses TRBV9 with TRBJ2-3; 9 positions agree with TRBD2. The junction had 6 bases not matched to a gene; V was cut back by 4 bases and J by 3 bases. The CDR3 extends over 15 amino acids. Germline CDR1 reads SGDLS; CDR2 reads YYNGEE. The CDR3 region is CASSPKAGGTDTQYF. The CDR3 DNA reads TGTGCCAGCAGCCCAAAAGCGGGAGGAACAGATACGCAGTATTTT. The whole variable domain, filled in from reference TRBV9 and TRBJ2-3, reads DSGVTQTPKHLITATGQRVTLRCSPRSGDLSVYWYQQSLDQGLQFLIQYYNGEERAKGNILERFSAQQFPDLHSELNLSSLELGDSALYFCASSPKAGGTDTQYFGPGTRLTVL.

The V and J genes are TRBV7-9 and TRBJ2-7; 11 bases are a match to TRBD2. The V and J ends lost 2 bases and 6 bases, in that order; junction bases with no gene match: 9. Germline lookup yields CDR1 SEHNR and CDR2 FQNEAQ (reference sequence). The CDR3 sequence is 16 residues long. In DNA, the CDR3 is TGTGCCAGCAGCTTAATGGGGGCTAGCGGGAGGAGCGAGCAGTACTTC. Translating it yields CASSLMGASGRSEQYF.

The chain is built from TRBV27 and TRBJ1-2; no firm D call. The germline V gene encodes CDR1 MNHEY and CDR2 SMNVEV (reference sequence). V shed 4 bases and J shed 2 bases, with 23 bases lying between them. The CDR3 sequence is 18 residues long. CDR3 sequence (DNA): TGTGCCAGCAGTTACCGCCATTTCTCCAACGGCCCCAACTATGGCTACACCTTC. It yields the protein CASSYRHFSNGPNYGYTF.

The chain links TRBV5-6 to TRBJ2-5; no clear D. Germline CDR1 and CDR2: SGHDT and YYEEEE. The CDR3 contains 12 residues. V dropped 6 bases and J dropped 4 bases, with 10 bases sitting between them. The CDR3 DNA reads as TGTGCCAGCACCCCTGATGGAGAGACCCAGTACTTC. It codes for CASTPDGETQYF.

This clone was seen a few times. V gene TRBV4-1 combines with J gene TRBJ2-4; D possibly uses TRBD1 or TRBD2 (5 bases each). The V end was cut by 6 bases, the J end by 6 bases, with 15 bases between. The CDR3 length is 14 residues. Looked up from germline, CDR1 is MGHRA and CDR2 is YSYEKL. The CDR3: CASRSPGRGNIQYF. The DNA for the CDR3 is TGCGCCAGCAGAAGCCCGGGACGAGGAAACATTCAGTACTTC.

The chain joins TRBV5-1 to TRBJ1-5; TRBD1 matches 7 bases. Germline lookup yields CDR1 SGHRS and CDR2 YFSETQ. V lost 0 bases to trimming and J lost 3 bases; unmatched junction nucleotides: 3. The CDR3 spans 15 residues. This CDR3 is CASSLGDSVNQPQHF. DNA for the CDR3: TGCGCCAGCAGCTTGGGGGACAGCGTCAATCAGCCCCAGCATTTT.

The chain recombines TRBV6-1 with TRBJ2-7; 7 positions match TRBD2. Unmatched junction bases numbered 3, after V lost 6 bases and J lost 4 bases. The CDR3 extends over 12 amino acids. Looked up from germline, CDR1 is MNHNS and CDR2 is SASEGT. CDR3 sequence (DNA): TGTGCCAGCAGGGGGGGGATATACGAGCAGTACTTC. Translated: CASRGGIYEQYF.

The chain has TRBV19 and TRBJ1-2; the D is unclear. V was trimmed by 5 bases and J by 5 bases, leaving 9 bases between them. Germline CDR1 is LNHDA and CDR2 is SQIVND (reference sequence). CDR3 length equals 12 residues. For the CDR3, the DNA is TGTGCCAGTAGTCCTCGACTTTATGGCTACACCTTC. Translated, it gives CASSPRLYGYTF.

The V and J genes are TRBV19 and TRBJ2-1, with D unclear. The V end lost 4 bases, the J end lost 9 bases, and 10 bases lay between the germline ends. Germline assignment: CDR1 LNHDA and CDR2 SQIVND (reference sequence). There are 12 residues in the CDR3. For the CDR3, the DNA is TGTGCCAGTAGTACCCGACCGGGTGAGCAGTTCTTC. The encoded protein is CASSTRPGEQFF.

CDR3: CASSPPTGGSDTQYF. The CDR3 region has the DNA TGTGCCAGCTCACCACCAACAGGAGGGTCAGATACGCAGTATTTT. The V call is TRBV18, the J call TRBJ2-3, with TRBD2 as a possible D gene (6 bases). Trimming pared 0 bases from V and 4 bases from J, leaving 11 bases between. Germline values: CDR1 KGHSH, CDR2 LQKENI. The CDR3 runs 15 residues. The whole variable domain, remainder taken from reference TRBV18 and TRBJ2-3, is NAGVMQNPRHLVRRRGQEARLRCSPMKGHSHVYWYRQLPEEGLKFMVYLQKENIIDESGMPKERFSAEFPKEGPSILRIQQVVRGDSAAYFCASSPPTGGSDTQYFGPGTRLTVL.

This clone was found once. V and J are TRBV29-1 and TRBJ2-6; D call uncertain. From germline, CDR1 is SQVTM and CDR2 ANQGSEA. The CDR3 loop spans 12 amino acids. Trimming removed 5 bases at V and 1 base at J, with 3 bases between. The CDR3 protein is CSVRSGANVLTF. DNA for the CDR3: TGCAGCGTTAGATCTGGGGCCAACGTCCTGACTTTC.

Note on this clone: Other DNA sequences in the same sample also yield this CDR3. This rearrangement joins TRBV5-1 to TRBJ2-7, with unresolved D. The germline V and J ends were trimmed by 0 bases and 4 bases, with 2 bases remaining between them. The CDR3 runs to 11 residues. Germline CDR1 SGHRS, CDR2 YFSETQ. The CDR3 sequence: CASSLGYEQYF. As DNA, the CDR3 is TGCGCCAGCAGCTTGGGATACGAGCAGTACTTC.

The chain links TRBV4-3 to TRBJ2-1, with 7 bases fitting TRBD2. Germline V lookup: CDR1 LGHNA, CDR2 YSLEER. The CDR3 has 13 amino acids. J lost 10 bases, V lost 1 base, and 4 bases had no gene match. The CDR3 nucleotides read TGCGCCAGCAGCCAAGGTGGGACTATCGAGCAGTTCTTC. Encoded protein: CASSQGGTIEQFF.

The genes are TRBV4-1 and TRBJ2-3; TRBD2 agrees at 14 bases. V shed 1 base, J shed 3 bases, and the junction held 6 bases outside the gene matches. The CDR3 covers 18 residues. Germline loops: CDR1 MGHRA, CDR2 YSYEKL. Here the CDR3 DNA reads TGCGCCAGCAGCCAAGGACTAGCGGGAGGGTATGGGACAGATACGCAGTATTTT. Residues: CASSQGLAGGYGTDTQYF.

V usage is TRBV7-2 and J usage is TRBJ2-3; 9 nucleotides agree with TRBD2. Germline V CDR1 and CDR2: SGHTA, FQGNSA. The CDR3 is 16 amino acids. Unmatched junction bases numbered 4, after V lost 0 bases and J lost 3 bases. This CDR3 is CASSLASGRKTDTQYF. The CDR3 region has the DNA TGTGCCAGCAGCTTAGCTAGCGGGAGAAAAACAGATACGCAGTATTTT.

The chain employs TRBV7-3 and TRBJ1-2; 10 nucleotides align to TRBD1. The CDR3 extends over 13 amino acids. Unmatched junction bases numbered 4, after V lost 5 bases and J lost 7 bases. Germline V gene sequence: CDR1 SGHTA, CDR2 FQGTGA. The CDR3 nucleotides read TGTGCCAGCAGCGGGACAGGGGAAGGTGGCTACACCTTC. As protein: CASSGTGEGGYTF.

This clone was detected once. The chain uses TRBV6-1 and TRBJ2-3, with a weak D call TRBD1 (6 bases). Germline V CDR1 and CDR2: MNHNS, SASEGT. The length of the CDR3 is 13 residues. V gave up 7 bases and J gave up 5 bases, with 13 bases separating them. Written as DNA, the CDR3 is TGTGCCAGCATCCCAGGGGTAATAGATACGCAGTATTTT. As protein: CASIPGVIDTQYF.

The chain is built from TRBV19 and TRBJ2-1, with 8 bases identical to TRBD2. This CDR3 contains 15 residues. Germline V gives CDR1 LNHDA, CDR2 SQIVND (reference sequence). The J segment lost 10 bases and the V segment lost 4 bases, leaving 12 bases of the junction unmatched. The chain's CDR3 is CASSRGLEGGMEQFF. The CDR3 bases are TGTGCCAGTAGTAGGGGACTAGAGGGGGGGATGGAGCAGTTCTTC.

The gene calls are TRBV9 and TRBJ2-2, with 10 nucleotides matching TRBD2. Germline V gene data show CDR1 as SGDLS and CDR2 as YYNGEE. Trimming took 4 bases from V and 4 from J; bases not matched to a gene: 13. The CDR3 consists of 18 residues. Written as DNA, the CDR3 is TGTGCCAGCAGCTTCCGCACTAGCGGGGTGGGGCGCACCGGGGAGCTGTTTTTT. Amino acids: CASSFRTSGVGRTGELFF.